Listed below are T cell receptor beta chains from one sample, sequenced in a study of Ad26.COV2.S vaccination and SARS-CoV-2 variants. Profiled with immunoSEQ multiplex PCR; TCRdb holds only in-frame clones, not every one. In the table there are 75,000 to 100,000 clones, more than 65% of which are singletons. The material sequenced was peripheral blood, taken after recovery from COVID-19. The receptors come from a human donor who had recovered from COVID-19. Each CDR3 is given with its conserved first and last residue. Each record gives: J gene, clone size, D gene, V gene, CDR3 DNA, CDR3 protein. A D gene is named only where the DNA matches it firmly. Clone size is shown for a subset of rows, as once, few, many or a class of expanded clone.

>TRBJ1-1|NA|NA|TRBV5-4
TGTGCCAGCAGACGCGGGCGGGACGCTTGGGGGGGGAATGAAGCTTTCTTT
CASRRGRDAWGGNEAFF
>TRBJ1-1|NA|NA|TRBV5-5
TGTGCCAGCAGCTTTCGGGCGGGCGCGAGAGACACTGAAGCTTTCTTT
CASSFRAGARDTEAFF
>TRBJ1-1|NA|NA|TRBV4-1
TGCGCCAGCAGCCAGAAAGGGGCACTCCCCCGCGGTGAAGCTTTCTTT
CASSQKGALPRGEAFF
>TRBJ2-4|NA|TRBD1|TRBV5-1
TGCGCCAGCAGCCGGAATACAGGGGAAAACATTCAGTACTTC
CASSRNTGENIQYF
>TRBJ1-2|NA|NA|TRBV10-2
TGCGCCAGCAGTGAGGCAGAACACTATGGCTACACCTTC
CASSEAEHYGYTF
>TRBJ1-3|NA|NA|TRBV5-6
TGTGCCAGCAGAGGGACCAACCCTCTCTCTGGAAACACCATATATTTT
CASRGTNPLSGNTIYF
>TRBJ2-7|NA|NA|TRBV18
TGTGCCAGCTCACCAATGGACAGCTACGAGCAGTACTTC
CASSPMDSYEQYF
>TRBJ1-1|NA|NA|TRBV3-1/TRBV3-2
TGTGCCAGCAGCCACAACCACCCGGGGACTGAAGCTTTCTTT
CASSHNHPGTEAFF
>TRBJ2-3|NA|TRBD2|TRBV7-6
TGTGCCAGCAGCTTGGCAGGGAGGGCAGATACGCAGTATTTT
CASSLAGRADTQYF
>TRBJ2-2|many|TRBD1|TRBV10-1
TGCGCCAGCAGCGCGACAGGGGTCTCCGGGGAGCTGTTTTTT
CASSATGVSGELFF
>TRBJ1-2|NA|TRBD1|TRBV6-5
TGTGCCAGCAGTACAGGGGAACGCTATGGCTACACCTTC
CASSTGERYGYTF
>TRBJ1-4|NA|NA|TRBV11-2
TGTGCCAGCAGCTTATCCGCAACTAATGAAAAACTGTTTTTT
CASSLSATNEKLFF
>TRBJ2-3|NA|NA|TRBV4-3
TGCGCCAGCAGCCAAGATCCGGGGTCGACAGATACGCAGTATTTT
CASSQDPGSTDTQYF
>TRBJ2-1|once|TRBD2|TRBV7-3
TGTGCCAGCAGCCCCGTAGCGGGCCGCTCCTACAATGAGCAGTTCTTC
CASSPVAGRSYNEQFF
>TRBJ2-7|NA|NA|TRBV9
TGTGCCAGCAGCGTCTCTAGCGACAGCTCCTACGAGCAGTACTTC
CASSVSSDSSYEQYF
>TRBJ2-1|many|NA|TRBV7-2
TGTGCCAGCAGCTTCCAGAGAACCTACAATGAGCAGTTCTTC
CASSFQRTYNEQFF
>TRBJ1-2|NA|NA|TRBV29-1
TGCAGCGTTGAAACCCCGGGGGTCAGCTATGGCTACACCTTC
CSVETPGVSYGYTF
>TRBJ2-3|NA|NA|TRBV20-1
TGCAGTGCCTCTACCGGGGATACGCAGTATTTT
CSASTGDTQYF
>TRBJ1-6|NA|NA|TRBV28
TGTGCCAGCAGCCGCCTCGCCTCGAATTCACCCCTCCACTTT
CASSRLASNSPLHF
>TRBJ1-3|once|NA|TRBV18
TGTGCCAGCTCAGTCGATCAGGGTCAAGCTGGAAACACCATATATTTT
CASSVDQGQAGNTIYF
>TRBJ2-7|few|NA|TRBV6-2/TRBV6-3
TGTGCCAGCAGTTACGGGAGAGCTAGGGGGTTCTCCTACGAGCAGTACTTC
CASSYGRARGFSYEQYF
>TRBJ2-1|NA|NA|TRBV7-9
TGTGCCAGCAGCTTATACGTGGGAATCGTCAATGAGCAGTTCTTC
CASSLYVGIVNEQFF
>TRBJ2-1|few|TRBD2|TRBV29-1
TGCAGCGTTGTAGCTTTCGGGGGGGCAGCCCGAGGATACAATGAGCAGTTCTTC
CSVVAFGGAARGYNEQFF
>TRBJ1-2|NA|NA|TRBV5-4
TGTGCCAGCAGCACGGGACACGGGGACTATGGCTACACCTTC
CASSTGHGDYGYTF
>TRBJ2-1|NA|NA|TRBV28
TGTGCCAGCAGTTATTATCTCGGAGTGGATGGTGAGCAGTTCTTC
CASSYYLGVDGEQFF
>TRBJ2-5|NA|TRBD2|TRBV7-9
TGTGCCAGCAGTTCCGGGACTAGCGGAGAGACCCAGTACTTC
CASSSGTSGETQYF
>TRBJ1-2|NA|NA|TRBV27
TGTGCCAGCAGTTTCAACCATCGAGAATATGGCTACACCTTC
CASSFNHREYGYTF
>TRBJ2-7|NA|TRBD2|TRBV7-2
TGTGCCAGCAGCTTAGCATTTATGGCGGGAGACGAGCAGTACTTC
CASSLAFMAGDEQYF
>TRBJ1-2|few|NA|TRBV12-5
TGTGCTAGTGGTGATCGTCAGGAGATCTATGGCTACACCTTC
CASGDRQEIYGYTF
>TRBJ2-1|NA|TRBD2|TRBV7-2
TGTGCCAGCAGCATGGGGACTAGCGGATCCTACAATGAGCAGTTCTTC
CASSMGTSGSYNEQFF
>TRBJ2-3|NA|NA|TRBV5-1
TGCGCCAGCAGCTTGGATGGGACCACTAGCACAGATACGCAGTATTTT
CASSLDGTTSTDTQYF
>TRBJ2-5|NA|NA|TRBV28
TGTGCCAGCAGTTTCGGAGCGGGCCTCCAAGAGACCCAGTACTTC
CASSFGAGLQETQYF
>TRBJ2-3|NA|NA|TRBV7-6
TGTGCCAGCAGCCCGAGGACCAGTATCTATACGCAGTATTTT
CASSPRTSIYTQYF